The 5 T cell receptor beta chains below come from one sample, sequenced in a study of blood T cell repertoires in COVID-19. TCRdb's copy holds only in-frame clones and misses some; the assay was immunoSEQ multiplex PCR. The sample holds approximately 74,000 clones, roughly 88% seen once. The sample taken for sequencing was peripheral blood. Receptors originate from an elderly woman with active or convalescent COVID-19.

V is TRBV5-1 and J is TRBJ2-2, with TRBD1 identical over 12 bases. The CDR3 is made up of 18 amino acids. V trimming: 4 bases; J trimming: 0 bases; junction bases outside the gene matches: 7. Germline V gives CDR1 SGHRS, CDR2 YFSETQ. DNA for the CDR3: TGCGCCAGCAGCCTAGTCGGGACAGGGGGCGCGAACACCGGGGAGCTGTTTTTT. Protein sequence: CASSLVGTGGANTGELFF.

The chain has TRBV7-8 and TRBJ2-7; TRBD1 aligns across 7 bases. This CDR3 region has 12 residues. Losses at the gene ends were 6 bases for V and 6 bases for J; bases not matched to a gene: 5. Germline V lookup: CDR1 SGHVS, CDR2 FQNEAQ. The CDR3, as DNA: TGTGCCAGCAGGGGCAGGGGGTCCGAGCAGTACTTC. This encodes CASRGRGSEQYF. The whole variable domain, remainder taken from reference TRBV7-8 and TRBJ2-7, is GAGVSQSPRYKVAKRGQDVALRCDPISGHVSLFWYQQALGQGPEFLTYFQNEAQLDKSGLPSDRFFAERPEGSVSTLKIQRTQQEDSAVYLCASRGRGSEQYFGPGTRLTVT.

J is TRBJ1-1 and V is TRBV18; D possibly corresponds to TRBD1 (5 bases). Germline CDR1 is KGHSH and CDR2 is LQKENI. The V end lost 5 bases, the J end lost 5 bases, and 9 bases lay between the germline ends. CDR3 length: 12 amino acids. CDR3 nucleotide sequence: TGTGCCAGCTCAGGTCGACAGACTGAAGCTTTCTTT. This sequence encodes CASSGRQTEAFF. Full variable domain (remainder filled in from reference TRBV18 and TRBJ1-1): NAGVMQNPRHLVRRRGQEARLRCSPMKGHSHVYWYRQLPEEGLKFMVYLQKENIIDESGMPKERFSAEFPKEGPSILRIQQVVRGDSAAYFCASSGRQTEAFFGQGTRLTVV.

This clone was observed a single time. The chain employs TRBV7-2 and TRBJ2-2; 8 bases are shared with TRBD1. This CDR3 contains 13 residues. Unmatched junction bases numbered 9, after V lost 5 bases and J lost 13 bases. CDR1 SGHTA and CDR2 FQGNSA come from the germline V gene. CDR3 in amino acids: CASSPFRTGMLFF. In nucleotides, the CDR3 is TGTGCCAGCAGCCCCTTTCGGACAGGGATGCTGTTTTTT. Supplemented by reference TRBV7-2 and TRBJ2-2, the full variable domain reads GAGVSQSPSNKVTEKGKDVELRCDPISGHTALYWYRQSLGQGLEFLIYFQGNSAPDKSGLPSDRFSAERTGGSVSTLTIQRTQQEDSAVYLCASSPFRTGMLFFGEGSRLTVL.

This sequence joins TRBV7-2 and TRBJ2-3; TRBD1 aligns across 12 bases. Germline V gene data show CDR1 as SGHTA and CDR2 as FQGNSA. This CDR3 region has 15 residues. With V trimmed by 5 bases and J by 7 bases, 7 bases remained unmatched. In DNA, the CDR3 is TGTGCCAGCAGCCCTGGGACAGGGGGCGGAAATACGCAGTATTTT. Its protein product is CASSPGTGGGNTQYF.